The 18 T cell receptor beta chains below come from one sample, sequenced in a study of Ad26.COV2.S vaccination and SARS-CoV-2 variants. The treatment was: roughly 18 received Ad26.COV2.S at low or high dose, single or two shots; 5 received placebo; per-sample allocation not given. Samples analyzed were those drawn on day 63 after the first vaccine or placebo injection. Here immunoSEQ multiplex PCR was the method, and the copy in TCRdb shows in-frame clones only, minus some. This sample has some 350,000 clones; 85% to 90% occur once, and the top ten carry around 5.5%. Source: peripheral blood, taken in a trial of Ad26.COV2.S vaccine versus placebo. These receptors were taken from a person aged 18 to 59 who received the Ad26.COV2.S COVID-19 vaccine or a placebo.

The chain links TRBV7-9 to TRBJ1-5; TRBD1 matches at 7 bases. This CDR3 spans 15 amino acids. V lost 5 bases to trimming and J lost 1 base; unmatched junction nucleotides: 5. Germline loops: CDR1 SEHNR, CDR2 FQNEAQ (reference sequence). In nucleotides, the CDR3 is TGTGCCAGCAGCCTTCCAGGGGGGAGCAATCAGCCCCAGCATTTT. Translating it yields CASSLPGGSNQPQHF.

This chain links TRBV7-3 with TRBJ1-5; D gene ambiguous. V was trimmed by 2 bases and J by 0 bases, leaving 2 bases between them. The CDR3 is made up of 13 amino acids. Germline V gene lookup returns CDR1 SGHTA and CDR2 FQGTGA. The CDR3 bases are TGTGCCAGCAGCTTAGATAGCAATCAGCCCCAGCATTTT. Translated, it gives CASSLDSNQPQHF.

The CDR3 DNA reads as TGTGCCAGCAGCACCACTCCTTCGATAGCGGCCAATGAGCAGTTCTTC. Its translation is CASSTTPSIAANEQFF. The rearrangement uses TRBV5-6 and TRBJ2-1; TRBD2 might be the D (6 bases). The V gene's germline CDR1 is SGHDT and CDR2 YYEEEE. The CDR3 has 16 residues. V dropped 4 bases and J dropped 6 bases, with 20 bases sitting between them.

This clone was observed a single time. The V gene is TRBV19, the J gene TRBJ1-4; 11 bases map to TRBD1. The V gene end was trimmed by 4 bases and the J gene end by 6 bases; junction bases not matched to a gene: 1. This CDR3 is 14 amino acids long. The germline CDR1 and CDR2 sequences are LNHDA and SQIVND (reference sequence). CDR3 nucleotides: TGTGCCAGTAGTAGGGGACAGGGGGATGAAAAACTGTTTTTT. Protein: CASSRGQGDEKLFF.

The chain carries TRBV12-2 and TRBJ1-2. TRBV12-2 is reported as a pseudogene. There are 18 residues in the CDR3. The CDR3 sequence: CASPFIAYPGTEGGGYTF. The DNA of the CDR3 is TGTGCAAGTCCCTTTATAGCCTATCCCGGGACCGAGGGAGGTGGCTACACCTTC.

This clone was seen more than once but under ten times. The CDR3 DNA reads TGCGCCAGCAGCCAAGCAACACCCGGGACAGGGGGGATGAACACTGAAGCTTTCTTT. Protein product: CASSQATPGTGGMNTEAFF. The chain links TRBV4-1 to TRBJ1-1, with 11 bases fitting TRBD1. CDR1 is MGHRA and CDR2 is YSYEKL in the germline V gene. The ends lost 1 base at V and 0 bases at J; junction bases unmatched: 10. The CDR3 has 19 residues.

The CDR3 protein is CASSPGRGQANTEAFF. As DNA, the CDR3 is TGTGCCAGCTCACCGGGCAGGGGCCAGGCGAACACTGAAGCTTTCTTT. The chain couples TRBV18 to TRBJ1-1, with TRBD1 as a possible D gene (6 bases). Trimming shortened V by 3 bases and J by 1 base, and 15 bases separated the two germline ends. Looked up from germline, CDR1 is KGHSH and CDR2 is LQKENI. The CDR3 consists of 16 residues.

The J gene is TRBJ1-3, the V gene TRBV29-1; D remains ambiguous. This CDR3 is built from 12 residues. The germline V and J ends were trimmed by 1 base and 4 bases, with 5 bases remaining between them. The germline gives CDR1 SQVTM, CDR2 ANQGSEA. The CDR3: CSVEGAGNTIYF. In nucleotides, the CDR3 is TGCAGCGTTGAAGGGGCCGGAAACACCATATATTTT.

Of note for this clone: In the same sample, other DNA sequences code for this CDR3. J is TRBJ2-3 and V is TRBV5-1, with TRBD1 matching over 8 bases. V lost 4 bases and J lost 3; bases outside the gene matches: 7. The CDR3 spans 15 residues. CDR1 is SGHRS and CDR2 is YFSETQ in the germline V gene. Here the CDR3 reads CASSPQGARTDTQYF. The DNA of the CDR3 is TGCGCCAGCAGCCCTCAGGGGGCGCGGACAGATACGCAGTATTTT.

The V and J genes are TRBV29-1 and TRBJ1-1; possible D gene TRBD1, 5 bases. Trimming removed 6 bases at V and 7 bases at J, with 15 bases between. The CDR3 is 12 residues long. Germline V lookup: CDR1 SQVTM, CDR2 ANQGSEA. The CDR3 DNA is TGCAGCGTACAGCCCGGGGGGATTGAAGCTTTCTTT. Translation gives CSVQPGGIEAFF. Together with reference TRBV29-1 and TRBJ1-1, the CDR3 gives the full variable domain: SAVISQKPSRDICQRGTSLTIQCQVDSQVTMMFWYRQQPGQSLTLIATANQGSEATYESGFVIDKFPISRPNLTFSTLTVSNMSPEDSSIYLCSVQPGGIEAFFGQGTRLTVV.

The chain links TRBV11-2 to TRBJ2-1; D is unresolved. V dropped 1 base and J dropped 1 base, with 17 bases sitting between them. Germline CDR1 SGHAT, CDR2 FQNNGV. The CDR3 length is 18 residues. CDR3 protein: CASSLGSWEGISYNEQFF. CDR3 nucleotides: TGTGCCAGCAGCTTAGGTAGCTGGGAAGGAATATCCTACAATGAGCAGTTCTTC.

The chain is built from TRBV4-3 and TRBJ2-2; 11 bases match TRBD2. From germline, CDR1 is LGHNA and CDR2 YSLEER. Germline trimming cut 4 bases from V and 4 bases from J; bases unmatched to any gene: 5. The CDR3 extends over 16 amino acids. Here the CDR3 reads CASSRVAGGPTGELFF. The CDR3 coding sequence is TGCGCCAGCAGCCGAGTAGCGGGGGGGCCCACCGGGGAGCTGTTTTTT.

CDR3 amino acids: CASSFRAEGGGLWANVLTF. As DNA, the CDR3 is TGTGCCAGCAGCTTCAGGGCGGAGGGGGGTGGTCTGTGGGCCAACGTCCTGACTTTC. J is TRBJ2-6 and V is TRBV5-8; D tentatively fits TRBD1 or TRBD2 (6 bases each). V dropped 2 bases and J dropped 5 bases, with 23 bases sitting between them. Germline V lookup: CDR1 SGHTS, CDR2 YDEGEE. The CDR3 spans 19 residues.

The rearrangement joins TRBV28 to TRBJ1-6; TRBD1 agrees at 8 bases. The V gene end was trimmed by 3 bases and the J gene end by 9 bases; junction bases not matched to a gene: 4. The CDR3 is 14 amino acids. Germline V gene lookup returns CDR1 MDHEN and CDR2 SYDVKM. The CDR3, as DNA: TGTGCCAGCAGTTTGAACAGGGGGGTTTCACCCCTCCACTTT. Translating it yields CASSLNRGVSPLHF.

The chain combines TRBV28 with TRBJ1-2, with 11 bases aligning to TRBD1. Germline lookup yields CDR1 MDHEN and CDR2 SYDVKM. V dropped 5 bases and J dropped 6; count of bases not matched to a gene: 8. The CDR3 covers 15 residues. CDR3 sequence (DNA): TGTGCCAGCAGTAGTTCCGGGACAGGGGGTGATGGCTACACCTTC. It specifies CASSSSGTGGDGYTF.

This chain joins TRBV4-1 and TRBJ1-2; D is ambiguous. Germline CDR1 MGHRA, CDR2 YSYEKL. This CDR3 spans 18 amino acids. Between the trimmed V and J ends, which lost 4 bases and 0 bases, there was a span of 21 bases. The CDR3, as DNA: TGCGCCAGCAGCCTATTTTACGATACAGTAATCTCTAACTATGGCTACACCTTC. Protein product: CASSLFYDTVISNYGYTF.

V gene TRBV4-1 combines with J gene TRBJ2-3, with 7 nucleotides matching TRBD1. Germline assignment: CDR1 MGHRA and CDR2 YSYEKL. Trimming at V came to 1 base and at J to 2 bases, leaving 6 bases not matched to a gene. This CDR3 comprises 16 residues. The CDR3 DNA reads TGCGCCAGCAGCCAAGGCGACAGGGCGAACACAGATACGCAGTATTTT. Translating it yields CASSQGDRANTDTQYF.

The chain uses TRBV6-5 and TRBJ1-1; the D is unclear. Trimming pared 8 bases from V and 3 bases from J, leaving 13 bases between. CDR1 MNHEY and CDR2 SVGAGI come from the germline V gene. The CDR3 covers 13 residues. CDR3 sequence reads: CASLGSAYTEAFF. In DNA form, the CDR3 reads TGTGCCAGCCTGGGTTCGGCGTACACTGAAGCTTTCTTT.